A single sample gave rise to the 11 T cell receptor beta chains below, sequenced in a study of CD8 T cells in ankylosing spondylitis. One entry per CDR3 protein results from TCRdb running MiXCR on the 5' RACE reads. Counted here are some 240,000 distinct CDR3 sequences, roughly a quarter occurring once; the ten biggest clones make up more than 0.6%. Sequenced input: blood, either unsorted or a sorted T cell fraction (not recorded which). The receptors derive from a male donor with ankylosing spondylitis or in good health (not recorded which).

This clonotype was recorded many times. The chain has TRBV12-3 or TRBV12-4 and TRBJ2-1; 9 bases match TRBD2. V was clipped by 1 base and J by 9 bases; unmatched bases: 10. The CDR3 covers 16 residues. The CDR3 protein is CASSLDWSSGVTEQFF. CDR3 nucleotide sequence: TGTGCCAGCAGTTTAGACTGGTCTAGCGGGGTGACTGAGCAGTTCTTC.

This clonotype was seen repeatedly, ten times or more. This sequence joins TRBV11-2 and TRBJ2-3, with 10 bases identical to TRBD1. With 5 bases clipped from V and 8 bases from J, the junction kept 7 bases outside the gene matches. Per the germline V gene, CDR1 is SGHAT and CDR2 is FQNNGV. The CDR3 spans 14 residues. The chain's CDR3 is CASSPGQGQGTQYF. CDR3 nucleotide sequence: TGTGCCAGCAGCCCGGGACAGGGGCAGGGTACGCAGTATTTT.

This chain links TRBV12-3 or TRBV12-4 with TRBJ2-1; 7 nucleotides line up with TRBD2. V gave up 3 bases and J gave up 6 bases; unmatched junction bases: 5. This CDR3 is 14 amino acids long. The CDR3 loop is CASSFRAGTNEQFF. DNA for the CDR3: TGTGCCAGCAGTTTCCGAGCGGGGACCAATGAGCAGTTCTTC.

In this sample, this clonotype turned up many times. The chain carries TRBV12-3 or TRBV12-4 and TRBJ2-1; D possibly corresponds to TRBD2 (6 bases). CDR3 length: 15 amino acids. V lost 3 bases and J lost 8, with 17 bases in between. The CDR3 sequence: CASSLYSGGGDEQFF. The CDR3 nucleotides are TGTGCCAGCAGTTTGTACAGTGGGGGAGGAGATGAGCAGTTCTTC.

This clonotype was observed many times. The chain combines TRBV27 with TRBJ1-6; possible D gene TRBD1, 5 bases. Germline-derived CDR1 and CDR2 are MNHEY and SMNVEV (reference sequence). The CDR3 consists of 15 residues. Trimming removed 4 bases at V and 10 bases at J, with 17 bases between. The CDR3 loop reads CASSSRDPARSPLHF. CDR3 DNA: TGTGCCAGCAGTTCCAGGGACCCAGCGCGGTCACCCCTCCACTTT.

This clonotype turned up a few times. The chain uses TRBV20-1 and TRBJ1-5, with D uncertain. Per the germline V gene, CDR1 is DFQATT and CDR2 is SNEGSKA (reference sequence). This CDR3 contains 14 residues. V lost 6 bases and J lost 3, with 15 bases in between. This CDR3 reads CSARNDRYNQPQHF. DNA for the CDR3: TGCAGTGCCCGAAACGACCGATACAATCAGCCCCAGCATTTT.

The DNA of the CDR3 is TGCAGTGCTACCGGGGACTTCCCATCCTACGAGCAGTACTTC. Protein product: CSATGDFPSYEQYF. V gene TRBV20-1 combines with J gene TRBJ2-7, with D perhaps TRBD2 (6 bases). CDR3 length: 14 residues. Germline V gives CDR1 DFQATT, CDR2 SNEGSKA (reference sequence). Trimming removed 4 bases from V and 1 base from J, with 14 bases in between.

This clonotype showed up many times. The chain carries TRBV9 and TRBJ1-2; D ambiguous. Germline CDR1 reads SGDLS; CDR2 reads YYNGEE. V was clipped by 0 bases and J by 0 bases, with 9 bases between them. The CDR3 contains 15 residues. The CDR3 DNA reads TGTGCCAGCAGCGTAGACCCAGCCACTAACTATGGCTACACCTTC. Its protein is CASSVDPATNYGYTF.

This clonotype was detected ten times or more. The CDR3 reads CASSSYRGQAYEQFF. The DNA of the CDR3 is TGTGCCAGCAGCTCTTACCGGGGTCAGGCGTATGAGCAGTTCTTC. The chain recombines TRBV11-2 with TRBJ2-1, with D possibly being TRBD2 (5 bases). Germline V lookup: CDR1 SGHAT, CDR2 FQNNGV. The CDR3 extends over 15 amino acids. The germline V and J ends were trimmed by 4 bases and 8 bases, with 18 bases remaining between them.

This clonotype was found many times. The chain is built from TRBV20-1 and TRBJ2-7; 10 nucleotides match TRBD1. The CDR3 loop spans 16 amino acids. V lost 2 bases and J lost 4; bases outside the gene matches: 11. CDR1 is DFQATT and CDR2 is SNEGSKA in the germline V gene (reference sequence). The CDR3 sequence: CSARSPQGQGNYEQYF. The CDR3 DNA follows: TGCAGTGCTAGAAGTCCGCAGGGACAGGGGAATTACGAGCAGTACTTC.

This clonotype was detected ten times or more. The gene calls are TRBV2 and TRBJ1-2; 10 positions match TRBD1. V was pared by 4 bases and J by 9 bases, with 5 bases of the junction left unmatched. The CDR3 is made up of 13 amino acids. Per germline, CDR1 SNHLY and CDR2 FYNNEI. In DNA form, the CDR3 reads TGTGCCAGCAGTGTGACAGGGGGCTTGAGCTACACCTTC. Residues: CASSVTGGLSYTF.